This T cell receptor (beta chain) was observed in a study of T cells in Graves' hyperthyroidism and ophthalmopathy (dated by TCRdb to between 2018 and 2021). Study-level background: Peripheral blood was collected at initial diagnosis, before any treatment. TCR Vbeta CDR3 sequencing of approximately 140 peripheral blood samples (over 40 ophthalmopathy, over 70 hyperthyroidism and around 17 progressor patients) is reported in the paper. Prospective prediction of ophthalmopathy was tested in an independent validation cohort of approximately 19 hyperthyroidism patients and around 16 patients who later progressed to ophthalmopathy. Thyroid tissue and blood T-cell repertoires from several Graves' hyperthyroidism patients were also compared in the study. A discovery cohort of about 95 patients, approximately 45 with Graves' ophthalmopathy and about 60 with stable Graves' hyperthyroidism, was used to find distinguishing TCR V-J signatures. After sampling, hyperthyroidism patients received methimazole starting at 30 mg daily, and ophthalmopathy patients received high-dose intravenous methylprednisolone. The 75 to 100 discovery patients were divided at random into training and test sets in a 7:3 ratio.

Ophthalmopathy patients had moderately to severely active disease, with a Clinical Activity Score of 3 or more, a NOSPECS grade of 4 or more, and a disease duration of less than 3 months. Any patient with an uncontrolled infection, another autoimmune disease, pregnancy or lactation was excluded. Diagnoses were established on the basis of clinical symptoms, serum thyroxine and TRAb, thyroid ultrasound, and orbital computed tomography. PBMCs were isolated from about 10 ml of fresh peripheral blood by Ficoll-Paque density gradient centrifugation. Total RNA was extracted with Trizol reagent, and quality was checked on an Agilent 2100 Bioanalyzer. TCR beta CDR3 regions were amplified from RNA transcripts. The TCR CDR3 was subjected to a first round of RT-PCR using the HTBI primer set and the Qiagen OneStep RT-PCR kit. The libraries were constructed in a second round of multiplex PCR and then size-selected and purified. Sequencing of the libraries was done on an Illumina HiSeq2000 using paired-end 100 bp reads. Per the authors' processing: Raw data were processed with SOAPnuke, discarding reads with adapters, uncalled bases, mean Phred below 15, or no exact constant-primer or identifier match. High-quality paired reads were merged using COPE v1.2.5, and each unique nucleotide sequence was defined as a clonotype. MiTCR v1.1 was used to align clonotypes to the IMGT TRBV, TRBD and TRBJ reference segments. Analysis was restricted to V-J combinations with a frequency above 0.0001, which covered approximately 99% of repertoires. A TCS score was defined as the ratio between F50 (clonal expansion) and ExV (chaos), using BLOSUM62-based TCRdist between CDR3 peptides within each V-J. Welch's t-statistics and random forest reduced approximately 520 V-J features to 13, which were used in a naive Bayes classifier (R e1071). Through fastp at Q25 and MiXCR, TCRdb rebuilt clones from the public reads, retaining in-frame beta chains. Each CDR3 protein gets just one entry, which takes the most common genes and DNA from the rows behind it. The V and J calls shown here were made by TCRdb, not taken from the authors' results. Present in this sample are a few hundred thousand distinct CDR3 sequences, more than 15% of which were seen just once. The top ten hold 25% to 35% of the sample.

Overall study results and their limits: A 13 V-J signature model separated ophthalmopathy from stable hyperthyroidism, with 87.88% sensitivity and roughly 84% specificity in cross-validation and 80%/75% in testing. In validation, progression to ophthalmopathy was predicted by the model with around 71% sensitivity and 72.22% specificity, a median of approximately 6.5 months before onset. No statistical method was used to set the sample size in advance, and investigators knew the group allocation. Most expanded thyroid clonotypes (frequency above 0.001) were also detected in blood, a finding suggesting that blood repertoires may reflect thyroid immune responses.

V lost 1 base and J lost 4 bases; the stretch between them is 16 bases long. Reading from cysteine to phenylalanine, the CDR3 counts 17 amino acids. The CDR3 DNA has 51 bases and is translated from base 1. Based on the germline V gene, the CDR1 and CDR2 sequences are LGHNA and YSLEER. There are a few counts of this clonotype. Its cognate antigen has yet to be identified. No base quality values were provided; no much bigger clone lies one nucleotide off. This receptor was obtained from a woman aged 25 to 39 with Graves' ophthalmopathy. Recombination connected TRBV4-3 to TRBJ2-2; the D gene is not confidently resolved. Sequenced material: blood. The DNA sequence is TGCGCCAGCAGCCAAGTTAACGGACCCGTTGTCACCGGGGAGCTGTTTTTT. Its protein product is CASSQVNGPVVTGELFF.